The 8 T cell receptor beta chains below all came from one sample that was sequenced in a study of OX40 agonist ivuxolimab in advanced cancers. The protocol was immunoSEQ multiplex PCR, while the TCRdb copy is restricted to in-frame clones and leaves out a portion. The sample carries some 82,000 clones, 90% to 95% recorded once. Material: CD4+ or CD8+ T cells sorted from blood, obtained in a trial of the OX40 agonist ivuxolimab. These receptor sequences come from an adult with an advanced solid tumor such as melanoma, head and neck, liver or kidney cancer.

The chain uses TRBV6-6 and TRBJ2-2; 7 bases agree with TRBD1. Germline V CDR1 and CDR2: MNHNY, SVGAGI (reference sequence). Trimming removed 4 bases from V and 2 bases from J; junction bases left unmatched: 4. CDR3 size: 15 residues. The CDR3 loop reads CASSLTGENTGELFF. The CDR3 nucleotides read TGTGCCAGCAGTTTAACAGGGGAAAACACCGGGGAGCTGTTTTTT.

This chain connects TRBV10-1 to TRBJ2-4, with 8 bases matching TRBD2. This CDR3 comprises 17 residues. The germline CDR1 and CDR2 sequences are WNHNN and SYGVQD (reference sequence). V lost 0 bases to trimming and J lost 1 base; unmatched junction nucleotides: 5. CDR3 residues: CASSESSGIWAKNIQYF. CDR3 sequence (DNA): TGCGCCAGCAGTGAGTCTAGCGGGATTTGGGCCAAAAACATTCAGTACTTC.

The rearrangement links TRBV13 to TRBJ2-5; perhaps TRBD2 as D (5 bases). Germline V CDR1 and CDR2: PRHDT, FYEKMQ (reference sequence). The CDR3 runs to 12 residues. Trimming took off 3 bases at V and 5 bases at J, with 7 bases between the two ends. The DNA of the CDR3 is TGTGCCAGCAGCTTCGGGGAGGAGACCCAGTACTTC. Its translation: CASSFGEETQYF.

The CDR3 coding sequence is TGTGCCAGCAGTTACGGGACTAGCGGCTCCTACGAGCAGTACTTC. It codes for CASSYGTSGSYEQYF. The chain joins TRBV6-5 to TRBJ2-7; 11 bases map to TRBD2. V gave up 2 bases and J gave up 0 bases; unmatched junction bases: 0. The CDR3 extends over 15 amino acids. CDR1 is MNHEY, CDR2 SVGAGI, per germline.

The chain is built from TRBV4-2 and TRBJ2-3; 7 bases are shared with TRBD2. Germline trimming cut 0 bases from V and 4 bases from J; bases unmatched to any gene: 10. Looked up from germline, CDR1 is LGHNA and CDR2 is YNFKEQ. CDR3 size: 17 residues. The CDR3: CASSQDPRTSGADTQYF. CDR3 bases: TGTGCCAGCAGCCAAGACCCCCGGACTAGTGGAGCAGATACGCAGTATTTT.

The J gene is TRBJ2-2, the V gene TRBV11-3, with 7 bases identical to TRBD2. This CDR3 region has 15 residues. Trimming cost V 4 bases and J 4 bases; bases outside gene matches: 6. Germline V gene data show CDR1 as SGHNT and CDR2 as YENEEA. The CDR3 sequence is CASSWGPGGTGELFF. CDR3 nucleotides: TGTGCCAGCAGCTGGGGCCCGGGGGGCACCGGGGAGCTGTTTTTT.

The chain uses TRBV7-2 and TRBJ2-5; 9 bases map to TRBD2. The J segment lost 0 bases and the V segment lost 5 bases, leaving 10 bases of the junction unmatched. The CDR3 is 17 amino acids. Germline lookup yields CDR1 SGHTA and CDR2 FQGNSA. This CDR3 is CASSAGPAGGYQETQYF. CDR3 coding DNA: TGTGCCAGCAGCGCCGGGCCGGCGGGAGGGTACCAAGAGACCCAGTACTTC.

The chain is built from TRBV2 and TRBJ1-5; possibly TRBD1 for D (5 bases). V lost 6 bases and J lost 5, with 17 bases in between. Germline values: CDR1 SNHLY, CDR2 FYNNEI. The CDR3 loop spans 15 amino acids. The CDR3 DNA follows: TGTGCCAGCAGCGAGTGGGGGATTGTTGATCAGCCCCAGCATTTT. Translated, it gives CASSEWGIVDQPQHF.